Detailed here is one TCR beta chain. What it binds is not known. The germline gives CDR1 SGHRS, CDR2 YFSETQ. The CDR3 runs to 14 residues. Deletions cut 6 bases from V and 0 bases from J, with 12 bases between. It was RNA transcripts that yielded the amplified TCR beta CDR3 regions. When the TCR CDR3 underwent first-round RT-PCR, the HTBI primer set was used. Each CDR3 protein is one row after TCRdb ran MiXCR on the multiplex PCR reads. This sample has 450,000 to 650,000 distinct CDR3 sequences, with 14% found just once. The data belong to a study of T cells in Graves' hyperthyroidism and ophthalmopathy. The study, taken as a whole, reports: In simple terms, a model built on 13 V-J features told ophthalmopathy apart from stable hyperthyroidism. The model predicted ophthalmopathy a median roughly 6.5 months before onset.

The gene calls are TRBV5-1 and TRBJ1-1; D is perhaps TRBD1 (5 bases). The sequence was collected from a young woman with Graves' ophthalmopathy. Input material: blood. CDR3 sequence (DNA): TGCGCCAGCAAAGACAGTCCTATGAACACTGAAGCTTTCTTT. Translated: CASKDSPMNTEAFF.